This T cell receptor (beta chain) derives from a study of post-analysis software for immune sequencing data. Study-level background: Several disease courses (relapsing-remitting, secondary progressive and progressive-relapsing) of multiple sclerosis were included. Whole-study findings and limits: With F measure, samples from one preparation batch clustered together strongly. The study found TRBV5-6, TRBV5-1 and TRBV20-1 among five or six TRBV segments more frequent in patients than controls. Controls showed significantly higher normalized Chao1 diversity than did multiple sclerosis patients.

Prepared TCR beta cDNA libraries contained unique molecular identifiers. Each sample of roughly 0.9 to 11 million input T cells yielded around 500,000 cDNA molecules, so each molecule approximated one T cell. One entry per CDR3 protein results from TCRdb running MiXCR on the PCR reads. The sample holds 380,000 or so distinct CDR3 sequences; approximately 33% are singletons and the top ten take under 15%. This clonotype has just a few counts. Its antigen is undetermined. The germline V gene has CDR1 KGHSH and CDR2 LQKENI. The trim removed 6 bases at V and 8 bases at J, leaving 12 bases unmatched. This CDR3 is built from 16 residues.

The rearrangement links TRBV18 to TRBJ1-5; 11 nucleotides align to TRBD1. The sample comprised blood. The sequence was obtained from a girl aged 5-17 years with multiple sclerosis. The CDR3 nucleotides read TGTGCCAGCTCCCCCCTGGGGACAGGGGGAATCAAGCCCCAGCATTTT. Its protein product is CASSPLGTGGIKPQHF.